This T cell receptor (beta chain) stems from a study of CD8 T cells in Susac syndrome. Study observations and caveats: TCR sequencing and HLA analysis covered a relatively small number of individuals.

Sequencing of TCR beta, carried out with a high-throughput approach, was applied to CD8+ and CD4+ T cells from the blood. RNA amounts of about 0.45 to 1 ug underwent reverse transcription with random hexamers. Amplification of TCR beta CDR3 was carried out by immunoSEQ multiplex PCR, which covered 54 Vbeta and 13 Jbeta segments. TCRdb fed the immunoSEQ multiplex PCR reads into MiXCR, producing one record per CDR3 protein. The sample lists over 120,000 distinct CDR3 sequences, around 94% seen once, with 0.07% to 0.1% in the top ten. On this clonotype: Its target is not known.

Per the germline V gene, CDR1 is MNHEY and CDR2 is SVGEGT. V lost 0 bases, J lost 9 bases, and 12 bases lay in between. The CDR3 covers 13 residues. The chain is built from TRBV6-2 or TRBV6-3 and TRBJ2-7, with D maybe TRBD2 (5 bases). The clonotype was recovered from a human donor in good health. Sequenced material: CD4+ T cells from PBMCs. CDR3 sequence reads: CASSYSTSFAQYF. The CDR3 nucleotides read TGTGCCAGCAGTTACTCAACTAGTTTCGCGCAGTACTTC.